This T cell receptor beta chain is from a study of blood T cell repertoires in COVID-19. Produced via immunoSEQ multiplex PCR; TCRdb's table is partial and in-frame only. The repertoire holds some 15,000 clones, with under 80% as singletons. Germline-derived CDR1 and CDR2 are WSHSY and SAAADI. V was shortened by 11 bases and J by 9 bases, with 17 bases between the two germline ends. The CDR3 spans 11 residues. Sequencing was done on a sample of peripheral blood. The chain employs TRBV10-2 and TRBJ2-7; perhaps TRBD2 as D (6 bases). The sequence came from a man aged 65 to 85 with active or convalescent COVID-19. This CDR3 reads CAVGTPGPQYF. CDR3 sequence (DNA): TGCGCCGTCGGGACTCCCGGGCCGCAGTACTTC.